Below, 13 T cell receptor beta chains from the same sample are listed, as sequenced in a study of T-cell memory formation after mild COVID-19 (dated by TCRdb to about 2021). Library construction relied on 5' RACE. The run used an Illumina NovaSeq 6000. Using fastp trimming at Q25 and MiXCR clonotype assembly, TCRdb reanalyzed the public sequencing data and kept in-frame beta chains. Rows matching on CDR3 protein sequence are summarized as one entry with the most common DNA and genes. This sample has roughly 250,000 distinct CDR3 sequences in its table, and over 15% of those were observed once. The ten largest clonotypes hold approximately 3.6% of the sample. Source material: PBMCs or a T cell subset sorted from them (not recorded which). These receptors all come from a man between 18 and 35 years old who had mild COVID-19 (a few samples of this study predate the infection). The sample titles of this study are shuffled in the database, so cell type and time point are left out; the donor was told from shared clones.

As DNA, the CDR3 is TGTGCCAGCGGGACAGTTCTAAACTCTGGGGCCAACGTCCTGACTTTC. Translation: CASGTVLNSGANVLTF. The chain has TRBV6-5 and TRBJ2-6, with 7 bases fitting TRBD1. With 8 bases clipped from V and 0 bases from J, the junction kept 7 bases outside the gene matches. Germline V gives CDR1 MNHEY, CDR2 SVGAGI. This CDR3 has 16 amino acids.

The chain employs TRBV11-1 and TRBJ2-1; D possibly corresponds to TRBD2 (6 bases). With 5 bases removed from V and 8 bases from J, the gap between germline ends came to 19 bases. CDR3 length: 15 residues. Looked up from germline, CDR1 is SGHAT and CDR2 is FQDESV (reference sequence). CDR3 loop: CASSPRGLREDEQFF. CDR3 coding DNA: TGTGCCAGCAGCCCCCGCGGGCTGAGGGAGGATGAGCAGTTCTTC.

The chain recombines TRBV7-9 with TRBJ1-6, with no clear D. The CDR3 runs to 14 residues. V was shortened by 4 bases and J by 5 bases, with 9 bases between the two germline ends. Germline V CDR1 and CDR2: SEHNR, FQNEAQ (reference sequence). As DNA, the CDR3 is TGTGCCAGCAGCTGGCTCGGAAATAATTCACCCCTCCACTTT. It yields the protein CASSWLGNNSPLHF.

Ten or more counts support this clonotype. The V gene is TRBV12-3 or TRBV12-4, the J gene TRBJ2-7; perhaps TRBD1 as D (6 bases). V lost 4 bases to trimming and J lost 3 bases, with 10 bases between them. The CDR3 consists of 13 residues. CDR3 coding DNA: TGTGCCAGCAGTTGGGAAGGGGGCTACGAGCAGTACTTC. It encodes CASSWEGGYEQYF.

This clonotype was counted between two and nine times. The gene calls are TRBV19 and TRBJ2-7; D perhaps matches TRBD2 (6 bases). CDR3 length equals 13 residues. Trimming took off 5 bases at V and 3 bases at J, with 11 bases between the two ends. Germline-derived CDR1 and CDR2 are LNHDA and SQIVND (reference sequence). The CDR3 protein is CASSVGLHYEQYV. The CDR3 bases are TGTGCCAGTAGTGTGGGACTCCACTACGAGCAGTACGTC.

In this sample, this clonotype turned up a few times. The rearrangement joins TRBV3-1 to TRBJ1-2, with D possibly being TRBD1 (5 bases). Germline V gene lookup returns CDR1 LGHDT and CDR2 YNNKEL (reference sequence). Trimming left V 7 bases short and J 6 bases short, with 15 bases between. This CDR3 has 13 amino acids. In DNA form, the CDR3 reads TGTGCCAGCACCCTAACCGGGGGTCATGGCTACACCTTC. Translated: CASTLTGGHGYTF.

In this sample, this clonotype turned up a few times. V usage is TRBV27 and J usage is TRBJ2-1, with TRBD2 matching over 15 bases. V lost 4 bases to trimming and J lost 11 bases; unmatched junction nucleotides: 6. The CDR3 runs to 15 residues. CDR1 and CDR2 from the germline V gene are MNHEY and SMNVEV (reference sequence). DNA of the CDR3: TGTGCCAGCAGTTCAGGCGGGACTAGCGGGAGGAAGCAGTTCTTC. Amino acids: CASSSGGTSGRKQFF.

This clonotype was recorded at least ten times. This chain uses TRBV5-1 with TRBJ1-1; D is undetermined. Germline V CDR1 and CDR2: SGHRS, YFSETQ. Trimming took off 5 bases at V and 1 base at J, with 12 bases between the two ends. CDR3 length: 14 residues. The CDR3 loop is CASSKQSSNTEAFF. The CDR3 nucleotides are TGCGCCAGCAGTAAACAGAGTTCGAACACTGAAGCTTTCTTT.

Many counts were recorded for this clonotype. The V and J genes are TRBV11-2 and TRBJ2-3; D ambiguous. V lost 3 bases and J lost 3, with 7 bases in between. The CDR3 sequence is 13 residues long. From germline, CDR1 is SGHAT and CDR2 FQNNGV. This chain's CDR3 is CASSFFATDTQYF. The DNA of the CDR3 is TGTGCCAGCAGCTTCTTCGCGACAGATACGCAGTATTTT. The complete variable domain, with remaining parts taken from reference TRBV11-2 and TRBJ2-3, reads EAGVAQSPRYKIIEKRQSVAFWCNPISGHATLYWYQQILGQGPKLLIQFQNNGVVDDSQLPKDRFSAERLKGVDSTLKIQPAKLEDSAVYLCASSFFATDTQYFGPGTRLTVL.

The V gene is TRBV6-5, the J gene TRBJ1-3; D gene unclear. CDR3 length: 13 amino acids. The V end lost 7 bases, the J end lost 4 bases, and 11 bases lay between the germline ends. Germline CDR1 MNHEY, CDR2 SVGAGI. The CDR3 region is CASTPALGNTIYF. CDR3 nucleotide sequence: TGTGCCAGCACCCCCGCCCTCGGAAACACCATATATTTT.

The chain couples TRBV4-3 to TRBJ1-6; weak D call: TRBD1 (5 bases). The CDR3 is 16 residues long. Deletions cut 1 base from V and 7 bases from J, with 14 bases between. Per germline, CDR1 LGHNA and CDR2 YSLEER. The CDR3 DNA is TGCGCCAGCAGCCAAGTAATGGGACTTCCGAATTCACCCCTCCACTTT. It is translated as CASSQVMGLPNSPLHF.

The genes are TRBV2 and TRBJ2-3; a weak D match, TRBD2 (6 bases). V dropped 6 bases and J dropped 5 bases, with 18 bases sitting between them. The CDR3 totals 15 residues. Germline CDR1 is SNHLY and CDR2 is FYNNEI. DNA of the CDR3: TGTGCCAGCAGCCGGGACTTTATGGGGGGAGATACGCAGTATTTT. Its translation is CASSRDFMGGDTQYF.

This clonotype has only a few counts. The chain employs TRBV4-1 and TRBJ1-4; 9 bases are shared with TRBD1. The germline CDR1 and CDR2 sequences are MGHRA and YSYEKL. V was pared by 1 base and J by 7 bases, with 4 bases of the junction left unmatched. The CDR3 is 15 residues long. The CDR3 reads CASSQGGQGTEKLFF. As DNA, the CDR3 is TGCGCCAGCAGCCAAGGGGGACAGGGTACTGAAAAACTGTTTTTT.